The subject of this entry is one T cell receptor beta chain. Its antigen remains unknown. These data belong to a study of T cell repertoires in cytomegalovirus infection. Turning to the study itself: Selection of CMV epitopes for the study included recently identified HLA-C-restricted and well-studied HLA-B-restricted ones. Evidence of both CMV infection and a matching HLA type came from public TCR beta signatures. Study observations and caveats: The response measured ex vivo was dominated by TCR beta clonotypes (HLA-C-restricted and CMV-specific).

V lost 6 bases to trimming and J lost 7 bases, with 16 bases between them. The CDR3 length is 15 residues. In TCRdb, the reads were re-called with MiXCR into one record per CDR3 protein. The sample lists fewer than 55,000 distinct CDR3 sequences; around 19% were seen once. This sequence originates from a human donor in good health (CMV status not recorded). Some clones in this sample may be carry-over from other donors' samples. This chain links TRBV12-3 or TRBV12-4 with TRBJ1-6; a weak D match, TRBD1 (5 bases). This specimen consisted of CD8+ T cells from cultured PBMCs, obtained from culture after CMV antigen stimulation. The CDR3 loop reads CASSWDGSGNSPLHF. The CDR3 DNA follows: TGTGCCAGCAGCTGGGACGGGTCGGGGAATTCACCCCTCCACTTT.